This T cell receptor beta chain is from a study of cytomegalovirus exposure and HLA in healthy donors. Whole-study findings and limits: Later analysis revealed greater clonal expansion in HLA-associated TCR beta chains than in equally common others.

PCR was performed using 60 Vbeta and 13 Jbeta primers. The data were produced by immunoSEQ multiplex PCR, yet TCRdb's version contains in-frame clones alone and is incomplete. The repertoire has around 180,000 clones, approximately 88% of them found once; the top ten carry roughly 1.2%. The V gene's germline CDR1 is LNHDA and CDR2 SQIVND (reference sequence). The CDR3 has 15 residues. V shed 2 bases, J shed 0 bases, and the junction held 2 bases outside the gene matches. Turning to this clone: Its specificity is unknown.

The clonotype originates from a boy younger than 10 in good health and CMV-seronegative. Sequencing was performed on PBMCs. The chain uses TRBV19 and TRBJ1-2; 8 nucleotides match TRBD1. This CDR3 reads CASSIRGQANYGYTF. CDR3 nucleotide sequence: TGTGCCAGTAGTATAAGGGGACAGGCTAACTATGGCTACACCTTC.